These 20 T cell receptor beta chains were all obtained from the same sample, sequenced in a study of blood T cell repertoires in COVID-19. Assay: immunoSEQ multiplex PCR; the TCRdb copy retains only in-frame clones and omits some. The sample carries roughly 40,000 clones, about 90% recorded once. Material: peripheral blood. The receptors shown here come from a woman in her 70s with acute or convalescent COVID-19.

CDR3 residues: CASSTDPNYGYTF. CDR3 nucleotide sequence: TGCGCCAGCAGCACAGATCCTAACTATGGCTACACCTTC. V usage is TRBV5-1 and J usage is TRBJ1-2, with unresolved D. This CDR3 has 13 amino acids. The V gene lost 4 bases and the J gene lost 0 bases, with 7 bases spanning the gap. Germline-derived CDR1 and CDR2 are SGHRS and YFSETQ.

The CDR3 here is CATSDWTGGISSTGELFF. Written as DNA, the CDR3 is TGTGCCACCAGTGATTGGACAGGGGGCATCAGCTCCACCGGGGAGCTGTTTTTT. V gene TRBV24-1 combines with J gene TRBJ2-2; 11 bases align to TRBD1. From germline, CDR1 is KGHDR and CDR2 SFDVKD. After removal of 2 bases from V and 4 bases from J, the junction contained 8 bases not matched to a gene. The CDR3 totals 18 residues.

This clone was counted once. The J gene is TRBJ2-3, the V gene TRBV19; TRBD2 matches 14 bases. There are 17 residues in the CDR3. V shed 3 bases, J shed 5 bases, and the junction held 7 bases outside the gene matches. Looked up from germline, CDR1 is LNHDA and CDR2 is SQIVND (reference sequence). The CDR3 loop reads CASSIPKTSGGEDTQYF. Here the CDR3 DNA reads TGTGCCAGTAGTATCCCCAAGACTAGCGGGGGGGAAGATACGCAGTATTTT.

The chain employs TRBV6-2 or TRBV6-3 and TRBJ2-3; 7 bases map to TRBD2. Unmatched junction bases numbered 10, after V lost 4 bases and J lost 3 bases. In germline, CDR1 is MNHEY, CDR2 SVGEGT. The CDR3 consists of 16 residues. The CDR3 nucleotides read TGTGCCAGCAGTTTCCTCCCTGGGCGGGAGACAGATACGCAGTATTTT. It is translated as CASSFLPGRETDTQYF.

This chain joins TRBV11-2 and TRBJ2-7; 8 bases are a match to TRBD2. The CDR3 runs to 14 residues. Per the germline V gene, CDR1 is SGHAT and CDR2 is FQNNGV. Trimming at V came to 6 bases and at J to 7 bases, leaving 11 bases not matched to a gene. This CDR3 reads CASSLQRGPDEQYV. The DNA of the CDR3 is TGTGCCAGCAGTCTCCAGCGGGGGCCGGATGAGCAGTACGTC.

CDR3 in amino acids: CASSLGDSGTTDTQYF. The CDR3, as DNA: TGTGCCAGCAGCTTAGGGGATAGCGGCACCACAGATACGCAGTATTTT. The rearrangement joins TRBV11-3 to TRBJ2-3, with D perhaps matching TRBD2 (6 bases). V lost 1 base and J 2 bases, leaving 13 bases between the germline ends. The germline V gene has CDR1 SGHNT and CDR2 YENEEA. The CDR3 consists of 16 residues.

The rearrangement joins TRBV2 to TRBJ2-3, with unresolved D. CDR3 length: 11 residues. Germline CDR1 reads SNHLY; CDR2 reads FYNNEI. V gave up 4 bases and J gave up 10 bases, with 9 bases separating them. CDR3 nucleotide sequence: TGTGCCAGCAGTGTTCTTGAGGCGCAGTATTTT. Amino acid sequence: CASSVLEAQYF. The full variable domain, rest sourced from reference TRBV2 and TRBJ2-3, is EPEVTQTPSHQVTQMGQEVILRCVPISNHLYFYWYRQILGQKVEFLVSFYNNEISEKSEIFDDQFSVERPDGSNFTLKIRSTKLEDSAMYFCASSVLEAQYFGPGTRLTVL.

CDR3 sequence reads: CASRLRGTGILAKNIQYF. The CDR3, as DNA: TGTGCCAGCAGACTACGGGGGACAGGGATCCTAGCCAAAAACATTCAGTACTTC. The rearrangement joins TRBV28 to TRBJ2-4; 9 bases map to TRBD1. Germline CDR1 is MDHEN and CDR2 is SYDVKM. V lost 6 bases and J lost 0; bases outside the gene matches: 12. The CDR3 sequence is 18 residues long. Full variable domain (outside the CDR3, taken from reference TRBV28 and TRBJ2-4): DVKVTQSSRYLVKRTGEKVFLECVQDMDHENMFWYRQDPGLGLRLIYFSYDVKMKEKGDIPEGYSVSREKKERFSLILESASTNQTSMYLCASRLRGTGILAKNIQYFGAGTRLSVL.

This clone has more than one count but fewer than ten. This sequence joins TRBV18 and TRBJ1-1; weak D call: TRBD1 (6 bases). V lost 3 bases and J 3 bases, leaving 11 bases between the germline ends. The germline V gene encodes CDR1 KGHSH and CDR2 LQKENI. The CDR3 covers 14 residues. The DNA for the CDR3 is TGTGCCAGCTCACCCTCAGGGGAATACACTGAAGCTTTCTTT. Translated: CASSPSGEYTEAFF.

The V gene is TRBV4-3, the J gene TRBJ1-2, with unresolved D. This CDR3 has 15 residues. CDR1 is LGHNA and CDR2 is YSLEER in the germline V gene. Trimming cost V 3 bases and J 1 base, with 12 bases left between them. The CDR3 loop reads CASSHLSRSNYGYTF. The DNA for the CDR3 is TGCGCCAGCAGCCACCTATCCCGGAGTAACTATGGCTACACCTTC.

The V call is TRBV11-3, the J call TRBJ2-6; 8 bases are a match to TRBD1. CDR3 length: 15 amino acids. Trimming took 6 bases from V and 9 from J; bases not matched to a gene: 10. Germline CDR1 and CDR2: SGHNT and YENEEA. CDR3 in amino acids: CASRSQGAILNVLTF. The CDR3, as DNA: TGTGCCAGCAGGAGTCAGGGGGCGATTCTCAACGTCCTGACTTTC.

The chain combines TRBV15 with TRBJ1-4; 8 bases fit TRBD1. The CDR3 is 16 amino acids. CDR1 and CDR2 from the germline V gene are LNHNV and YYDKDF (reference sequence). V lost 0 bases, J lost 7 bases, and 7 bases stayed unmatched. The CDR3 nucleotides are TGTGCCACCAGCAGAGATCTCGGGACAGGAGGTGAAAAACTGTTTTTT. It encodes CATSRDLGTGGEKLFF. The whole variable domain, filled in from reference TRBV15 and TRBJ1-4, reads DAMVIQNPRYQVTQFGKPVTLSCSQTLNHNVMYWYQQKSSQAPKLLFHYYDKDFNNEADTPDNFQSRRPNTSFCFLDIRSPGLGDTAMYLCATSRDLGTGGEKLFFGSGTQLSVL.

The chain is built from TRBV6-5 and TRBJ2-1; 10 bases map to TRBD2. Trimming cost V 8 bases and J 10 bases; bases outside gene matches: 11. Germline CDR1 MNHEY, CDR2 SVGAGI. The CDR3 length is 14 residues. The CDR3: CASSTSGARREQFF. CDR3 DNA: TGTGCCAGCTCAACTAGCGGGGCCCGGAGGGAGCAGTTCTTC.

The genes are TRBV6-6 and TRBJ2-2, with 12 bases identical to TRBD2. Trimming at V came to 5 bases and at J to 3 bases, leaving 7 bases not matched to a gene. The germline gives CDR1 MNHNY, CDR2 SVGAGI (reference sequence). The CDR3 is made up of 17 amino acids. The CDR3 reads CASSPGLAGRDTGELFF. The CDR3 bases are TGTGCCAGCAGTCCTGGACTAGCGGGGAGAGACACCGGGGAGCTGTTTTTT.

The chain links TRBV27 to TRBJ2-3; a weak D match, TRBD1 (6 bases). CDR1 and CDR2 (germline): MNHEY, SMNVEV (reference sequence). V was clipped by 3 bases and J by 9 bases, with 13 bases between them. The CDR3 extends over 13 amino acids. As DNA, the CDR3 is TGTGCCAGCAGTTTCAGACAGGATTTAACGCAGTATTTT. Translated: CASSFRQDLTQYF.

This chain uses TRBV28 with TRBJ2-7; TRBD1 aligns across 9 bases. The CDR3 has 13 residues. Germline loops: CDR1 MDHEN, CDR2 SYDVKM. V lost 6 bases to trimming and J lost 3 bases; unmatched junction nucleotides: 3. CDR3 sequence: CASSNRGLYEQYV. CDR3 nucleotides: TGTGCCAGCAGCAACAGGGGGCTCTACGAGCAGTACGTC.

The sample holds one count of this clone. J is TRBJ2-3 and V is TRBV7-9; 9 bases match TRBD2. Unmatched junction bases numbered 6, after V lost 5 bases and J lost 0 bases. The CDR3 runs 16 residues. CDR1 is SEHNR and CDR2 is FQNEAQ in the germline V gene (reference sequence). CDR3 in amino acids: CASSPETSGSTDTQYF. CDR3 in DNA: TGTGCCAGCAGCCCCGAGACTAGCGGTAGCACAGATACGCAGTATTTT.

The chain couples TRBV11-2 to TRBJ1-6, with 9 bases fitting TRBD1. The CDR3 is 17 amino acids. The J segment lost 9 bases and the V segment lost 0 bases, leaving 9 bases of the junction unmatched. Germline loops: CDR1 SGHAT, CDR2 FQNNGV. The DNA for the CDR3 is TGTGCCAGCAGCTTAGAGGCCCCGGGACAGGGAGGTTCACCCCTCCACTTT. Its protein product is CASSLEAPGQGGSPLHF. Looking up the rest from reference TRBV11-2 and TRBJ1-6 gives the full variable domain: EAGVAQSPRYKIIEKRQSVAFWCNPISGHATLYWYQQILGQGPKLLIQFQNNGVVDDSQLPKDRFSAERLKGVDSTLKIQPAKLEDSAVYLCASSLEAPGQGGSPLHFGNGTRLTVT.

V usage is TRBV15 and J usage is TRBJ2-4; 8 positions match TRBD2. Germline values: CDR1 LNHNV, CDR2 YYDKDF (reference sequence). The CDR3 has 18 amino acids. With V trimmed by 1 base and J by 0 bases, 8 bases remained unmatched. CDR3 nucleotides: TGTGCCACCAGCAGAGTCCAACTGCGGGGGGTAGCCAAAAACATTCAGTACTTC. The encoded protein is CATSRVQLRGVAKNIQYF. Together with reference TRBV15 and TRBJ2-4, the CDR3 gives the full variable domain: DAMVIQNPRYQVTQFGKPVTLSCSQTLNHNVMYWYQQKSSQAPKLLFHYYDKDFNNEADTPDNFQSRRPNTSFCFLDIRSPGLGDTAMYLCATSRVQLRGVAKNIQYFGAGTRLSVL.

V is TRBV5-1 and J is TRBJ2-4, with 7 bases that match TRBD1. Per the germline V gene, CDR1 is SGHRS and CDR2 is YFSETQ. After removal of 5 bases from V and 1 base from J, the junction contained 9 bases not matched to a gene. The CDR3 is made up of 16 amino acids. For the CDR3, the DNA is TGCGCCAGCAGTTCCACAGGGGAAGGGGCCAAAAACATTCAGTACTTC. The encoded protein is CASSSTGEGAKNIQYF.